A selection of T cell receptor beta chains follows, all from one sample in a study. TCRdb re-called the RT-PCR reads with MiXCR, one entry per CDR3 protein. The sample has almost 700,000 distinct CDR3 sequences, 14% seen once; the top ten hold roughly 4%. Sample: memory CD4+ T cells from blood. Source of these receptors: a female donor in good health, serving as a healthy control. Each CDR3 is given with its conserved first and last residue. D genes are given only for firm matches. Clone sizes are given selectively: once, few, many, or a class where the clone is expanded.

v_gene	d_gene	j_gene	abundance	CDR3nt	CDR3aa
TRBV6-1	-	TRBJ1-2	-	TGTGCCAGCATCCCCCCCGTGGGTTTCTATGGCTACACCTTC	CASIPPVGFYGYTF
TRBV9	-	TRBJ2-7	few	TGTGCCAGCAGCGCAGATAGCGGAGGCTACGAGCAGTACTTC	CASSADSGGYEQYF
TRBV5-1	-	TRBJ2-1	-	TGCGCCAGCAGCAGGCCGGACAATGAGCAGTTCTTC	CASSRPDNEQFF
TRBV2	-	TRBJ2-3	-	TGTGCCAGCAGTGGACAGTTCTTCACAGATACGCAGTATTTT	CASSGQFFTDTQYF
TRBV9	-	TRBJ2-7	many	TGTGCCAGCAGCGTAGCTCCAGGGGCTAGCGGAACCTACGAGCAGTACTTC	CASSVAPGASGTYEQYF
TRBV5-1	TRBD2	TRBJ2-1	-	TGCGCCAGCAGCTTGGTCAGCGGGGGGGCCTATGAGCAGTTCTTC	CASSLVSGGAYEQFF
TRBV9	-	TRBJ2-5	many	TGTGCCAGCAGCGCCCTCTCGGGGGCTGGGGAGACCCAGTACTTC	CASSALSGAGETQYF
TRBV5-8	-	TRBJ2-5	few	TGTGCCAGCACCCAGGGAAGGGAAGAGACCCAGTACTTC	CASTQGREETQYF
TRBV19	-	TRBJ2-1	few	TGTGCCAGTAGTATAGCAGCAGGGATGAATGAGCAGTTCTTC	CASSIAAGMNEQFF
TRBV4-3	-	TRBJ1-5	many	TGCGCCAGCAGCCAAGTTAACACAGGTGGACAGCCCCAGCATTTT	CASSQVNTGGQPQHF
TRBV6-5	-	TRBJ1-6	many	TGTGCCAGCAGGAATAGGGGGAATTCACCCCTCCACTTT	CASRNRGNSPLHF
TRBV7-9	-	TRBJ1-1	-	TGTGCCAGCCACCAACAGATGAACACTGAAGCTTTCTTT	CASHQQMNTEAFF
TRBV6-5	TRBD1	TRBJ2-1	-	TGTGCCAGCAGGGACGGGACAGGCAATGAGCAGTTCTTC	CASRDGTGNEQFF
TRBV7-2	-	TRBJ1-5	-	TGTGCCAGCAGCTTAAACCGAGACAGGAATCAGCCCCAGCATTTT	CASSLNRDRNQPQHF
TRBV7-2	-	TRBJ2-7	few	TGTGCCAGCAGCTCCGGACGGAACTCCTACGAGCAGTACTTC	CASSSGRNSYEQYF
TRBV12-3/TRBV12-4	TRBD2	TRBJ2-5	many	TGTGCCAGCAGTTCGAGCATGGGACTAGCGGGAGGAGGTTCAGAGACCCAGTACTTC	CASSSSMGLAGGGSETQYF
TRBV29-1	-	TRBJ2-7	many	TGCAGCGTTTTGATTGTGACAGGAGCCTACGAGCAGTACTTC	CSVLIVTGAYEQYF
TRBV12-1	-	TRBJ2-1	-	TGTGCCAGCAGCCCCCTAGCGGCGGATGAGCAGTTCTTC	CASSPLAADEQFF
TRBV6-1	TRBD1	TRBJ1-2	-	TGTGCCAGCAATCCACAGGGGGGCGGCGAAGGATATGGCTACACCTTC	CASNPQGGGEGYGYTF
TRBV20-1	-	TRBJ1-4	-	TGCAGTGCTTGGGCAGGGCCCAACCGAGTGGCAACTAATGAAAAACTGTTTTTT	CSAWAGPNRVATNEKLFF
TRBV20-1	TRBD2	TRBJ2-1	-	TGCAGTGCCATACTAGCGGCGGACAATGAGCAGTTCTTC	CSAILAADNEQFF
TRBV20-1	TRBD2	TRBJ2-3	-	TGCAGCGGGGGGGAATTCCGAGGCACAGATACGCAGTATTTT	CSGGEFRGTDTQYF
TRBV7-8	-	TRBJ2-3	-	TGTGCCAGCAGCTTATTTACGGGGACCCCAGATACGCAGTATTTT	CASSLFTGTPDTQYF
TRBV12-3/TRBV12-4	-	TRBJ2-3	many	TGTGCCAGCAGCACCACAGGGAGAGGGACAGATACGCAGTATTTT	CASSTTGRGTDTQYF
TRBV7-2	TRBD1	TRBJ1-6	few	TGTGCCAGCAGCTTAGAAGGGGGCGAATTTACACCCCTCCACTTT	CASSLEGGEFTPLHF
TRBV5-1	-	TRBJ2-1	-	TGCGCCAGCAGCTTGGCCCCTCCCAGCTCCTACAATGAGCAGTTCTTC	CASSLAPPSSYNEQFF
TRBV6-6	-	TRBJ2-3	few	TGTGCCAGCAGTTTCGACCGGGCGCAGTATTTT	CASSFDRAQYF
TRBV6-2/TRBV6-3	-	TRBJ2-7	many	TGTGCCAGCAGTTGGCCAAGGGAGCAGTACTTC	CASSWPREQYF
TRBV30	TRBD1	TRBJ1-4	-	TGTGCCGGACAGGGTTTGGAGGAAAAACTGTTTTTT	CAGQGLEEKLFF
TRBV20-1	-	TRBJ1-3	-	TGCAGTTCCAGACTGGGGGTTTCTGGAAACACCATATATTTT	CSSRLGVSGNTIYF
TRBV7-2	-	TRBJ2-2	-	TGTGCCAGCAGCTTATTACAGGGAGTAACCGGGGAGCTGTTTTTT	CASSLLQGVTGELFF
TRBV6-2/TRBV6-3	-	TRBJ2-7	many	TGTGCCAGCAGGCAAGCGGAGATTCCCTACGAGCAGTACTTC	CASRQAEIPYEQYF
TRBV20-1	-	TRBJ2-7	few	TGCAGTGCCAATAACGCCCGGGTACACTCCTACGAGCAGTACTTC	CSANNARVHSYEQYF
TRBV6-1	-	TRBJ2-2	-	TGTGCCAGCAGTCCCCTCCCGGGGACCGGGGAGCTGTTTTTT	CASSPLPGTGELFF
TRBV5-1	-	TRBJ1-2	-	TGCGCCAGCAGCGAGGGGGGACGGTCGTCCTATGGCTACACCTTC	CASSEGGRSSYGYTF
TRBV6-2/TRBV6-3	-	TRBJ2-5	few	TGTGCCAGCACCCGACAAATCCAAGAGACCCAGTACTTC	CASTRQIQETQYF
TRBV20-1	TRBD2	TRBJ2-7	-	TGCAGTGCTAGAACTTGGGCTAGCGGGAATTACGAGCAGTACTTC	CSARTWASGNYEQYF
TRBV28	TRBD2	TRBJ2-7	-	TGTGCCAGCAGAATACCCGGGGGGGCCTACGAGCAGTACTTC	CASRIPGGAYEQYF
TRBV6-2/TRBV6-3	TRBD2	TRBJ2-1	-	TGTGCCAGCAGTCCATTGAGCGGGAGGTTCGATGAGCAGTTCTTC	CASSPLSGRFDEQFF
TRBV19	TRBD2	TRBJ2-1	-	TGTGCCAGTAGTATGCCGGGACTAGCGGTAGGGTGGGAGCAGTTCTTC	CASSMPGLAVGWEQFF
TRBV6-2/TRBV6-3	-	TRBJ2-1	-	TGTGCCAGCAGTGACCCAGACAATGAGCAGTTCTTC	CASSDPDNEQFF
TRBV28	TRBD1	TRBJ2-1	-	TGTGCCAGCAGCTCCCGGACAGGGTCTTTTAGAATGAATGAGCAGTTCTTC	CASSSRTGSFRMNEQFF
TRBV11-2	TRBD1	TRBJ1-4	-	TGTGCCAGCAGCGCAACAGGGGGAGAGGGGAAACTGTTTTTT	CASSATGGEGKLFF
TRBV29-1	-	TRBJ1-1	many	TGCAGCGTTGACGACAGGCTCTCCATGAACACTGAAGCTTTCTTT	CSVDDRLSMNTEAFF
TRBV3-1	-	TRBJ2-7	few	TGTGCCAGCAGCCAAGTGGAAGGGTCCGAGCAGTACTTC	CASSQVEGSEQYF
TRBV5-1	-	TRBJ2-7	many	TGCGCCAGCAGCTCTCAGCCGGGGACGGACGAGCAGTACTTC	CASSSQPGTDEQYF
TRBV27	-	TRBJ2-3	-	TGTGCCAGCAGTTTAAGGGGGTCCGTGGATACGCAGTATTTT	CASSLRGSVDTQYF
TRBV6-5	-	TRBJ1-2	-	TGTGCCAGCAGTTACTCGCCTCGGGGGAGCTACACCTTC	CASSYSPRGSYTF
TRBV25-1	TRBD2	TRBJ2-3	-	TGTGCCAGCACCGACGGTAGGCGGGGGTTCGCAGATACGCAGTATTTT	CASTDGRRGFADTQYF
TRBV5-1	-	TRBJ2-7	-	TGCGCCAGCAGGGCAGGGGTCTACGAGCAGTACTTC	CASRAGVYEQYF
TRBV30	-	TRBJ2-4	-	TGTGCCTGGGAGGGAGATGCCAAAAACATTCAGTACTTC	CAWEGDAKNIQYF
TRBV6-2/TRBV6-3	TRBD1	TRBJ1-5	few	TGTGCCAGCACCCCGGACAGGGGCCAGCCCCAGCATTTT	CASTPDRGQPQHF
TRBV7-8	TRBD1	TRBJ2-1	-	TGTGCCAGCAGCCCAAACACCAGGGGGATTTTCAATGAGCAGTTCTTC	CASSPNTRGIFNEQFF
TRBV7-3	-	TRBJ2-2	many	TGTGCCAGCAGCTCCGCGGCAGGGTCCTACAGCGGGGAGCTGTTTTTT	CASSSAAGSYSGELFF
TRBV10-3	TRBD2	TRBJ2-7	few	TGTGCCATCAGTGAGTACGGACTAGCGGGAGCCTACGAGCAGTACTTC	CAISEYGLAGAYEQYF
TRBV30	TRBD2	TRBJ2-7	few	TGTGCCTGGAGTGTAAGCGGGAGGGCCGGGTCCAGCGAGCAGTACTTC	CAWSVSGRAGSSEQYF
TRBV18	TRBD2	TRBJ2-7	-	TGTGCCAGTCATGGACTAGCGGGAAACAACGAGCAGTACTTC	CASHGLAGNNEQYF